The TCR beta chain under discussion was sequenced for a study of CD8+CD57+ T cells in acquired aplastic anemia. V lost 2 bases, J lost 3 bases, and 11 bases lay in between. There are 14 residues in the CDR3. Germline-derived CDR1 and CDR2 are SGHRS and YFSETQ. This clonotype showed up just a few times. Researchers used genomic DNA as the template to profile TCR beta VDJ and CDR3. MiXCR was run by TCRdb on the reads, yielding one entry per CDR3 protein. Among roughly 280,000 distinct CDR3 sequences listed, approximately 57% were seen once. Selection for sequencing was limited to patients who had shown CD8+CD57+ cell expansion by flow cytometry.

V is TRBV5-1 and J is TRBJ1-1, with D tentatively TRBD1 (6 bases). The sample taken for sequencing was sorted CD4+, CD8+, or CD8+CD57+ T cells (not recorded which) from PBMCs. This TCR was sampled from a human donor with aplastic anemia. The chain's CDR3 is CASSFGGADTEAFF. The CDR3 DNA follows: TGCGCCAGCAGCTTTGGGGGCGCGGACACTGAAGCTTTCTTT.